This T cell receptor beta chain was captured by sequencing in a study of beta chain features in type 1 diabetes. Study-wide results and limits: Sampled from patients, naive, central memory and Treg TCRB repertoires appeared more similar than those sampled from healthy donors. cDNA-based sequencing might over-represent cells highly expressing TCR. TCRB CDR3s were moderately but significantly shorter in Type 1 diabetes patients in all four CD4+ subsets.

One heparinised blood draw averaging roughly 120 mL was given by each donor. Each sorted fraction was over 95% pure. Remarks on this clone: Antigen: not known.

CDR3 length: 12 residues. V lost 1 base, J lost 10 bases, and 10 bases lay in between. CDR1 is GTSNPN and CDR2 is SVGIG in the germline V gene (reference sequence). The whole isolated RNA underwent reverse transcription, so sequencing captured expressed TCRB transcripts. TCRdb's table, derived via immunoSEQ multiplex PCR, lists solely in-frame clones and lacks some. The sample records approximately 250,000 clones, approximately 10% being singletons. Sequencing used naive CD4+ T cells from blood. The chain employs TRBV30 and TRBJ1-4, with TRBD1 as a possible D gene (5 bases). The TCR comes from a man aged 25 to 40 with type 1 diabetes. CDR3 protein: CAWSEGRGKLFF. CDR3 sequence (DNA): TGTGCCTGGAGTGAGGGGCGAGGAAAACTGTTTTTT.